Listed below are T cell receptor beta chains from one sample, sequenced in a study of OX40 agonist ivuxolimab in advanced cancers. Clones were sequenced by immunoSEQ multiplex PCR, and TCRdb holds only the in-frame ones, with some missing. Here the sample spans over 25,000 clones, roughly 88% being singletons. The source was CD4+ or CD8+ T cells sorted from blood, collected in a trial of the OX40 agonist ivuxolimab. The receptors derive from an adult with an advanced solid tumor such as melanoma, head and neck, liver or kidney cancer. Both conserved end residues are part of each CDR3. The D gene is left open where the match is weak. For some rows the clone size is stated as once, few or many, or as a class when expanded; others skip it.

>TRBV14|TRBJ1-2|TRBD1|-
TGTGCCAGCAGCCAAGACAGGGGGCCCTATGGCTACACCTTC
CASSQDRGPYGYTF
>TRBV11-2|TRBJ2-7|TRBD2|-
TGTGCCAGCAGCTTAGAGTCCGGGGGGTACGAGCAGTACTTC
CASSLESGGYEQYF
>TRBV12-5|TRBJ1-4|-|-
TGTGCTAGCAGGGCTAATGAAAAACTGTTTTTT
CASRANEKLFF
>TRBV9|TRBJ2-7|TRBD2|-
TGTGCCAGCAGCGTAAGCGGGGGGCTAGTCCACGAGCAGTACTTC
CASSVSGGLVHEQYF
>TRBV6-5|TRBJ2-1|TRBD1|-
TGTGCCAGCAGTTACGACAGGGGTCCCTACAATGAGCAGTTCTTC
CASSYDRGPYNEQFF
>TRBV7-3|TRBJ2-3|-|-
TGTGCCAGCAGCTTAATGGGCACGGAAGATACGCAGTATTTT
CASSLMGTEDTQYF
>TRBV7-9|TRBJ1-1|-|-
TGTGCCAGCAGCTTAGCGGACGCTAGGGGGACTGAAGCTTTCTTT
CASSLADARGTEAFF
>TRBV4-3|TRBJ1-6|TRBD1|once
TGCGCCAGCAGCCCCCGACAGGGGGGACTCTATAATTCACCCCTCCACTTT
CASSPRQGGLYNSPLHF
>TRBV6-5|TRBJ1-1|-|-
TGTGCCAGCAGTCAGGGCCCCCGGGCAAACACTGAAGCTTTCTTT
CASSQGPRANTEAFF
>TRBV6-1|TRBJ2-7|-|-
TGTGCCAGCAGTGAAGCACTTGAAGGGACTGCGTCCTACGAGCAGTACTTC
CASSEALEGTASYEQYF
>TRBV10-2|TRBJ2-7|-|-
TGCGCCAGCAGTGAGTCGAGCCTCTACGAGCAGTACTTC
CASSESSLYEQYF
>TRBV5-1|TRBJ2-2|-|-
TGCGCCAGCAGCTTGGAACCACTTTCTGGGGGTGGCGGGGAGCTGTTTTTT
CASSLEPLSGGGGELFF
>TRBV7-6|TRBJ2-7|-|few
TGTGCCAGCAGCTTGTATACAGGGACCTACGAGCAGTACTTC
CASSLYTGTYEQYF
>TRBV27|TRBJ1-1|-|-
TGTGCCAGCAGTTCTCTAAGGGCAGAGAACACTGAAGCTTTCTTT
CASSSLRAENTEAFF
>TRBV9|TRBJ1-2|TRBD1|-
TGTGCCAGCAGCGCCACCCGGGACAGGGTCATCTATGGCTACACCTTC
CASSATRDRVIYGYTF
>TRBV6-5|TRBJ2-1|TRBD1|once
TGTGCCAGCATGGGGACAGGAGGTAATGAGCAGTTCTTC
CASMGTGGNEQFF
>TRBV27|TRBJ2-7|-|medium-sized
TGTGCCAGCAGTACGAGGGCCTACTACGAGCAGTACTTC
CASSTRAYYEQYF
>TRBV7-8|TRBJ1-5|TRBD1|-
TGTGCCAGCAGCCTAGGGGGGACAGGTAGCAATCAGCCCCAGCATTTT
CASSLGGTGSNQPQHF
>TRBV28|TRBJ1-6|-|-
TGTGCCAGCAGTTTTAGGGCTAATTCACCCCTCCACTTT
CASSFRANSPLHF
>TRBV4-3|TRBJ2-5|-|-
TGCGCCAGCAGCGGATCCGATGGGATCCAGTACTTC
CASSGSDGIQYF
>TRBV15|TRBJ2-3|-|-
TGTGCCACCAGCAGAGAAACAGATACGCAGTATTTT
CATSRETDTQYF
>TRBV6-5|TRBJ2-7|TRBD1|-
TGTGCCAGCAGTTACTCTGGGACAGGGGGCACCTACGAGCAGTACTTC
CASSYSGTGGTYEQYF
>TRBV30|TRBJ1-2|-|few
TGTGCCTGGAGTGTTCCGGCCGCTGGCTATGGCTACACCTTC
CAWSVPAAGYGYTF
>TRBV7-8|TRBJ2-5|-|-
TGTGCCAGCAGCTTAGTGGAAGGGCTGTCGGAGACCCAGTACTTC
CASSLVEGLSETQYF
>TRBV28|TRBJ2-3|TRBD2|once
TGTGCCAGCAGTTTGACTAGCGGGGGGCCGTACACAGATACGCAGTATTTT
CASSLTSGGPYTDTQYF
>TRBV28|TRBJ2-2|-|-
TGTGCCAGTTGCCGGGGAGCACGTCCCGGGGAGCTGTTTTTT
CASCRGARPGELFF
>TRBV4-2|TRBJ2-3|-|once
TGTGCCAGCAGCCAGGAATCGGGCACAGATACGCAGTATTTT
CASSQESGTDTQYF
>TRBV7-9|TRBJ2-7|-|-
TGTGCCAGCAGCGTGGAAACCTACGAGCAGTACTTC
CASSVETYEQYF
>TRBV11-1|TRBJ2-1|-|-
TGTGCCAGCAGCTTAGACGGGGCTGTGGTCAATGAGCAGTTCTTC
CASSLDGAVVNEQFF
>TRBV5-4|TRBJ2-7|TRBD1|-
TGTGCCAGCAGCTCAACCGGGACAGGGTCCTACGAGCAGTACTTC
CASSSTGTGSYEQYF
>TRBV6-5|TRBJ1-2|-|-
TGTGCCAGCAGTTACTCGGGCGGTAGGAACTATGGCTACACCTTC
CASSYSGGRNYGYTF
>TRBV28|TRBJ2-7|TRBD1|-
TGTGCCAGCAGATCCAGGGGGCGCAGGGGCTACGAGCAGTACTTC
CASRSRGRRGYEQYF
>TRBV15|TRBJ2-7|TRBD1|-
TGTGCCACCAGCAGAGCCGGGACAGGGCTCTACGAGCAGTACTTC
CATSRAGTGLYEQYF
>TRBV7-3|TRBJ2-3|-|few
TGTGCCAGCAGCCTCCTTGCAGGAGTCGCGGGAGATACGCAGTATTTT
CASSLLAGVAGDTQYF
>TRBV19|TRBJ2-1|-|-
TGTGCCAGTACCCTGACGAACCCTGGTGAGCAGTTCTTC
CASTLTNPGEQFF
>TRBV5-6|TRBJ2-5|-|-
TGTGCCAGCAGCTTGGCTCTCGAGGGTGAGACCCAGTACTTC
CASSLALEGETQYF
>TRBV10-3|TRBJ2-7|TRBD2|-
TGTGCCATCAGAATGGAGGAAGTTAGCGGGGGGGACCCCTACGAGCAGTACTTC
CAIRMEEVSGGDPYEQYF
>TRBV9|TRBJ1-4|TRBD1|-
TGTGCCAGCAGCACAGACAGGGGCAATGAAAAACTGTTTTTT
CASSTDRGNEKLFF
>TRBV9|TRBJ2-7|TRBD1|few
TGTGCCAGCAGCGTAGTGGCAGGGGGCGGCTACGAGCAGTACTTC
CASSVVAGGGYEQYF
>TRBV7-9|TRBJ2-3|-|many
TGTGCCAGCAGCTTATCGTGGGGGTCGGAGTTATCGCAGTATTTT
CASSLSWGSELSQYF
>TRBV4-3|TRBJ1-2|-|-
TGCGCCAGCAGCCAAGGAATTTCAGATGGTGGCTACACCTTC
CASSQGISDGGYTF
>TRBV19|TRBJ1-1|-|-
TGTGCCAGTAGTAGCAGGGGTTTCGGCACTGAAGCTTTCTTT
CASSSRGFGTEAFF
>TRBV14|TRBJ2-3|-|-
TGTGCCAGCAGCCAAGGATTACGGGATACGCAGTATTTT
CASSQGLRDTQYF
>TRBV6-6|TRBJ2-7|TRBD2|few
TGTGCCAGCAGTCCCCCGGGACTACAGTACTTC
CASSPPGLQYF
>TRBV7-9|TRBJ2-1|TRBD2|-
TGTGCCAGCAGCTCCTCGACTAGCGGGGTATACAATGAGCAGTTCTTC
CASSSSTSGVYNEQFF
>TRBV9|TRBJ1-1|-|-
TGTGCCAGCAGCGTACAGAAAATTGACACTGAAGCTTTCTTT
CASSVQKIDTEAFF
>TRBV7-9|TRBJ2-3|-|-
TGTGCCAGCATCCCGGGGCTGGAGGAGACAGATTACACAGATACGCAGTATTTT
CASIPGLEETDYTDTQYF
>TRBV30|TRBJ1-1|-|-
TGTGCCTGGAGTCTTATTACACGCGAAGCTTTCTTT
CAWSLITREAFF
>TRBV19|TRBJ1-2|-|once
TGTGCCAGTAGTATTCGTGGTTCCAACTATGGCTACACCTTC
CASSIRGSNYGYTF
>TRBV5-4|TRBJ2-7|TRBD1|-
TGTGCCAGCAGTTCTCACCCGGGACAGGGAGACGAGCAGTACTTC
CASSSHPGQGDEQYF
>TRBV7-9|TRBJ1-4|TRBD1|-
TGTGCCAGCAGCTTAGCAAAGGGACAGGGGCCTGAAAAACTGTTTTTT
CASSLAKGQGPEKLFF
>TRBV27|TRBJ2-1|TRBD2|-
TGTGCCAGCAGTTTCGGGGCGGCAGCGGGAGCTTACTACAATGAGCAGTTCTTC
CASSFGAAAGAYYNEQFF
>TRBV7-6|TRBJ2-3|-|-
TGTGCCAGCAGCCACCGTAGCGGGGGACAGGCTGATACGCAGTATTTT
CASSHRSGGQADTQYF
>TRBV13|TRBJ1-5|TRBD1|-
TGTGCCAGCAGCTTTCGGACAGGGAATCAGCCCCAGCATTTT
CASSFRTGNQPQHF
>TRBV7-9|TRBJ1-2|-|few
TGTGCCAGCAGCTTCATAAGGGATTCCGTCACCTTC
CASSFIRDSVTF
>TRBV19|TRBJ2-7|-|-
TGTGCCAGTAGTATGGTTTTTGGACTCCAAAGCTCCTACGAGCAGTACTTC
CASSMVFGLQSSYEQYF
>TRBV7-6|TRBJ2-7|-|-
TGTGCCAGCAGCTTAAGCGGGGACACTGGCTACGAGCAGTACTTC
CASSLSGDTGYEQYF
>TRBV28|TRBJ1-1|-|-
TGTGCCACCACTGGAGGAGATATGAACACTGAAGCTTTCTTT
CATTGGDMNTEAFF
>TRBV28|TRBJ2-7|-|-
TGTGCCAGCAACTCTGAGGGAGTCCCCTACGAGCAGTACTTC
CASNSEGVPYEQYF
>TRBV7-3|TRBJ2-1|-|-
TGTGCCAGCAGCCCAGGGGGGGCGTCTTACAATGAGCAGTTCTTC
CASSPGGASYNEQFF